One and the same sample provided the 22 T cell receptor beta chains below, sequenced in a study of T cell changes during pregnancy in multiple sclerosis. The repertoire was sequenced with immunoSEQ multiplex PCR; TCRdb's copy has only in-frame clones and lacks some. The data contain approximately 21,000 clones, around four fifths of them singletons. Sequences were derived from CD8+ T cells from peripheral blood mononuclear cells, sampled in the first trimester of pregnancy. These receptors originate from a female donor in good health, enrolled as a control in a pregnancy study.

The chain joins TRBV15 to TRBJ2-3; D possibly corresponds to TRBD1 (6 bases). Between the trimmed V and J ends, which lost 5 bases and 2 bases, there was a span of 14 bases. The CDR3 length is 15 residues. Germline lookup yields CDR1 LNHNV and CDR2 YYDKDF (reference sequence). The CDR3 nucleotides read TGTGCCACCAGCGGGACAAGGTCGCTCACAGATACGCAGTATTTT. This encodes CATSGTRSLTDTQYF.

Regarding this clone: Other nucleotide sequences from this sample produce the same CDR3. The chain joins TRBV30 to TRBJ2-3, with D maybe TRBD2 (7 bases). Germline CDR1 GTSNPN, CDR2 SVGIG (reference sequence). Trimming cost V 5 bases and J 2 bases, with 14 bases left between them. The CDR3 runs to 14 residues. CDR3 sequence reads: CAWGEGTHTDTQYF. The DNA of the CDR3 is TGTGCCTGGGGGGAGGGGACACACACAGATACGCAGTATTTT.

For the CDR3, the DNA is TGTGCCAGTAGTCCTGGACAGGCCGCCATCAACGAGCAGTACTTC. Protein sequence: CASSPGQAAINEQYF. The rearrangement joins TRBV19 to TRBJ2-7, with 7 bases that match TRBD1. Germline V gene lookup returns CDR1 LNHDA and CDR2 SQIVND (reference sequence). V lost 5 bases, J lost 5 bases, and 12 bases stayed unmatched. The CDR3 runs to 15 residues.

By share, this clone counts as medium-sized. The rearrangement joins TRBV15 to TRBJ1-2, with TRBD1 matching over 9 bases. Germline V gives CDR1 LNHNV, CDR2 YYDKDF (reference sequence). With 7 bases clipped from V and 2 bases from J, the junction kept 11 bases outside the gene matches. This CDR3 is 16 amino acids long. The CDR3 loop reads CATTNKGQGQNYGYTF. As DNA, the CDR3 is TGTGCCACCACCAATAAGGGACAGGGCCAAAACTATGGCTACACCTTC.

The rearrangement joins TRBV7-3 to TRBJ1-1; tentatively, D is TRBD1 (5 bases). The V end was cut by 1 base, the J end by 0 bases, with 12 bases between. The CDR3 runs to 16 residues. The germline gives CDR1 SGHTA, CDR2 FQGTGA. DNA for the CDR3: TGTGCCAGCAGCTTAAGGGGCGGCGGATTGAACACTGAAGCTTTCTTT. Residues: CASSLRGGGLNTEAFF.

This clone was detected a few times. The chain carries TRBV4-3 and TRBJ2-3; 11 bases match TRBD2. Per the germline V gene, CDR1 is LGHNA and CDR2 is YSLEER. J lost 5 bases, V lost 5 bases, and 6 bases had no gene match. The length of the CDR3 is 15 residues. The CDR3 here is CASSATSGGIDTQYF. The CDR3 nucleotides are TGCGCCAGCAGCGCTACTAGCGGGGGAATAGATACGCAGTATTTT.

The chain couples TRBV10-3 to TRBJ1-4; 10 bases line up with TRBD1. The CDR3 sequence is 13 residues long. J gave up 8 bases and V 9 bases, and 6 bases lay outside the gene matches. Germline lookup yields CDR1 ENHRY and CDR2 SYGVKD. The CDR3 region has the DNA TGTGCCATTGCCGGGACAGGGGACGAAAAACTGTTTTTT. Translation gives CAIAGTGDEKLFF.

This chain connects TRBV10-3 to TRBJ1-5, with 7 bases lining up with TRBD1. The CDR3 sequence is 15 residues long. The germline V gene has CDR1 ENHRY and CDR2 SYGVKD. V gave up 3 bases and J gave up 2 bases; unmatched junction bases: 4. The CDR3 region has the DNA TGTGCCATCAGTGAAAGACAGGGAGGCAATCAGCCCCAGCATTTT. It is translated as CAISERQGGNQPQHF.

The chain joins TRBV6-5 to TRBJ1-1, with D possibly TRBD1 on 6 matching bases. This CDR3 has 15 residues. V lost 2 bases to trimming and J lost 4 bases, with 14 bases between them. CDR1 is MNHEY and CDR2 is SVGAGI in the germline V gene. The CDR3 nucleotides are TGTGCCAGCAGTTACAGGAGACAGGCTCCCACTGAAGCTTTCTTT. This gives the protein CASSYRRQAPTEAFF.

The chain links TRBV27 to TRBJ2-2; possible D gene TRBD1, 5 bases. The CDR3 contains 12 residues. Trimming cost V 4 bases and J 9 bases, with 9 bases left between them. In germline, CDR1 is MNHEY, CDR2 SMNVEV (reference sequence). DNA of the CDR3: TGTGCCAGCAGTTACCCAGGGCGGGAGCTGTTTTTT. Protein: CASSYPGRELFF.

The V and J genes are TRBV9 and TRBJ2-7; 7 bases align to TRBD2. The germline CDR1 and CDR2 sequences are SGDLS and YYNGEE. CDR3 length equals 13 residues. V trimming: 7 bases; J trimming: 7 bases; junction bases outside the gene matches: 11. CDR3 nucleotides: TGTGCCAGCTCCACCGGCGGGGGTGGGGAGCAGTACTTC. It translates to CASSTGGGGEQYF.

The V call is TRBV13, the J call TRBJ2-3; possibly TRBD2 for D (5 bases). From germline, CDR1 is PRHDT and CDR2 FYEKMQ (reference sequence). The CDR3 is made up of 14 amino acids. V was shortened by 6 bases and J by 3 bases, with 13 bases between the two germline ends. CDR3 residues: CASRGSGVTDTQYF. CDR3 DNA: TGTGCCAGCAGGGGGAGCGGCGTTACAGATACGCAGTATTTT.

CDR3: CASTRPGLAVSKYF. In nucleotides, the CDR3 is TGTGCCAGCACCCGACCGGGACTAGCGGTCTCCAAGTACTTC. The rearrangement joins TRBV28 to TRBJ2-7; 11 nucleotides line up with TRBD2. V was clipped by 7 bases and J by 11 bases; unmatched bases: 13. Germline V lookup: CDR1 MDHEN, CDR2 SYDVKM. This CDR3 has 14 amino acids. Combining the CDR3 with reference TRBV28 and TRBJ2-7 gives the whole variable domain DVKVTQSSRYLVKRTGEKVFLECVQDMDHENMFWYRQDPGLGLRLIYFSYDVKMKEKGDIPEGYSVSREKKERFSLILESASTNQTSMYLCASTRPGLAVSKYFGPGTRLTVT.

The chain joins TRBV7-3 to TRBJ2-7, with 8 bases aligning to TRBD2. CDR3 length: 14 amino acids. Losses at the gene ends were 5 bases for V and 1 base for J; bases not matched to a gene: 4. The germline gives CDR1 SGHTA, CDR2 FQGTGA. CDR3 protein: CASSPSGGSYEQYF. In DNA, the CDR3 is TGTGCCAGCAGCCCTTCGGGAGGGTCCTACGAGCAGTACTTC.

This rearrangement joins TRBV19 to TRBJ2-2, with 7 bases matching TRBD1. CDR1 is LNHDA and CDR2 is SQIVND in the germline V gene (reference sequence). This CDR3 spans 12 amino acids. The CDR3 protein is CATGDAPGELFF. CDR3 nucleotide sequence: TGTGCTACAGGGGATGCTCCGGGGGAGCTGTTTTTT.

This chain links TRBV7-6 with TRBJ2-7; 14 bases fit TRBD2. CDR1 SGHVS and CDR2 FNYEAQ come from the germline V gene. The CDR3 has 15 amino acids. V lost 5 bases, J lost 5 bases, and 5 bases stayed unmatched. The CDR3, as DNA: TGTGCCAGCAGCCCCGGGACTAGCGGGAGCCACGAGCAGTACTTC. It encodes CASSPGTSGSHEQYF.

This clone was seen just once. CDR3 nucleotide sequence: TGTGCCAGCAGTTACACGACAGGGGGCGGAACTGAAGCTTTCTTT. It codes for CASSYTTGGGTEAFF. The chain uses TRBV6-5 and TRBJ1-1, with TRBD1 matching 10 bases. The CDR3 extends over 15 amino acids. Germline assignment: CDR1 MNHEY and CDR2 SVGAGI. Trimming at V came to 2 bases and at J to 5 bases, leaving 5 bases not matched to a gene.

In nucleotides, the CDR3 is TGTGCCAGTACCAGATCACAGGGTGTTCATGGCTACACCTTC. Encoded protein: CASTRSQGVHGYTF. This chain connects TRBV19 to TRBJ1-2; D perhaps matches TRBD1 (6 bases). This CDR3 has 14 residues. V gave up 7 bases and J gave up 6 bases, with 18 bases separating them. Per germline, CDR1 LNHDA and CDR2 SQIVND (reference sequence).

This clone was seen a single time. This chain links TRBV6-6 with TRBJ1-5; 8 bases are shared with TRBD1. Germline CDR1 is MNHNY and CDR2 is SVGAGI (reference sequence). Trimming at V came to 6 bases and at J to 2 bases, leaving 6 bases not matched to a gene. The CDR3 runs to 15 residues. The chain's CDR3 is CASRAGTGGNQPQHF. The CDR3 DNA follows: TGTGCCAGCAGGGCTGGGACAGGAGGCAATCAGCCCCAGCATTTT.

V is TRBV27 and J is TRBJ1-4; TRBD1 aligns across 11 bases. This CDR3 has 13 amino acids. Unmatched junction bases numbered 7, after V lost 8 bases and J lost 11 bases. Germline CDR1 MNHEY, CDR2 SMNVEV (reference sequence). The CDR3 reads CASWDRGIGKLFF. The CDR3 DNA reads TGTGCCAGCTGGGACAGGGGGATTGGGAAACTGTTTTTT.

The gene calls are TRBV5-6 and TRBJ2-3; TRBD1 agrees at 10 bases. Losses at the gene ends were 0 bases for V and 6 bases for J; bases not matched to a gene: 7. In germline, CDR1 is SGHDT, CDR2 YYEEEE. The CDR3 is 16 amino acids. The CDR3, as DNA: TGTGCCAGCAGCTTGGGGACAGGGGGTCGGATTGATACGCAGTATTTT. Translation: CASSLGTGGRIDTQYF.

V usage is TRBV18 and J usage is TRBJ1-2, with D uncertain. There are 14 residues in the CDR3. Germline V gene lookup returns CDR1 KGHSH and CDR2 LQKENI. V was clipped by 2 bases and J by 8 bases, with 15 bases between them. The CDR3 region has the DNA TGTGCCAGCTCACCAGTGGGAGGTGCGGAGGGCTACACCTTC. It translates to CASSPVGGAEGYTF.